A single TCR beta chain is shown here with its context. As yet, its antigen is unknown. The sample belongs to a study of blood T cells in healthy people across ages. Study-level results: Possibly, changes in expanded clonotypes were confounded because donor CMV status was unknown.

Each sample yielded at least 6 million isolated PBMCs. Using a J-beta primer mix together with a sample-barcoded 5' primer, a second PCR was run for roughly 6 to 12 cycles. At least 2.5 million CDR3-containing paired-end reads were obtained per sample. MiXCR, run by TCRdb on the 5' RACE reads, gives a single entry per CDR3 protein. The sample includes around 1,900,000 distinct CDR3 sequences, about 39% of them seen just once. Sequenced sample: blood. The receptor was derived from a human donor in good health.

CDR3 loop: CATSDFARPRGELFF. The CDR3 nucleotides read TGTGCCACCAGTGATTTCGCCCGACCCAGGGGGGAGCTGTTTTTT. The V gene is TRBV24-1, the J gene TRBJ2-2; no definite D call. CDR1 is KGHDR and CDR2 is SFDVKD in the germline V gene. V shed 1 base and J shed 8 bases, with 13 bases lying between them. The CDR3 loop spans 15 amino acids.